Listed below are T cell receptor beta chains from one sample, sequenced in a study of T cell repertoires in cytomegalovirus infection. Each CDR3 protein gets one entry after TCRdb re-called the reads with MiXCR. The sample records 200,000 to 300,000 distinct CDR3 sequences, 10% to 15% being singletons. Sample: PBMCs. These receptors were taken from a human donor in good health (CMV status not recorded). Some clones in this sample may be carry-over from other donors' samples. CDR3s leave out the opening cysteine and the closing phenylalanine or tryptophan. Clone size is shown for a subset of rows, as once, few, many or a class of expanded clone.

clone size,V gene,J gene,CDR3 protein
many,TRBV4-3,TRBJ1-1,ASSQELNTEAF
many,TRBV7-2,TRBJ1-2,ASSLAAGGPGYT
.,TRBV7-2,TRBJ1-3,ASRNDRRNTIY
.,TRBV4-3,TRBJ2-1,ASSQGLADEQF
many,TRBV7-6,TRBJ2-1,ASSSGLAGFGSDNEQF
few,TRBV23-1,TRBJ1-2,ASSPIAYGAQGTVYGYT
few,TRBV5-1,TRBJ2-5,ASSLSNGWGQETQY
many,TRBV6-2/TRBV6-3,TRBJ2-1,ASWGAAGGPFEQF
.,TRBV7-2,TRBJ1-2,ASSPPRQGASPYT
.,TRBV9,TRBJ2-7,ASSVSGGPYEQY
many,TRBV28,TRBJ2-5,ASRTSGRGKETQY
few,TRBV6-5,TRBJ1-3,ASSYSNQLFSGNTIY
many,TRBV6-2/TRBV6-3,TRBJ2-1,ASRTLAGGLSYNEQF
many,TRBV5-5,TRBJ2-5,ASSPTTGLAALQETQY
many,TRBV5-6,TRBJ1-3,ASSLESLWSGNTIY
many,TRBV28,TRBJ1-1,ASSRDRGGEAF
.,TRBV18,TRBJ1-1,ASSPQGTGANTEAF
few,TRBV5-1,TRBJ1-3,ASSQTGNAYTIY
many,TRBV7-8,TRBJ2-5,ASSWGAGVLQETQY
many,TRBV6-2/TRBV6-3,TRBJ2-7,ASSPGLGEQY
many,TRBV7-8,TRBJ2-7,ASSAGQGEFYEQY
few,TRBV28,TRBJ1-2,ASDAGGLGGYT
.,TRBV20-1,TRBJ2-7,SARPTSGVSYEQY
many,TRBV15,TRBJ1-2,ATSREPWDREGYT
many,TRBV12-3/TRBV12-4,TRBJ2-7,ASSLRLADRYEQY
many,TRBV6-1,TRBJ2-2,ASTLGTATGELF
few,TRBV11-3,TRBJ1-5,ASSLDVNQPQH
once,TRBV7-9,TRBJ2-5,ASSKTGTGGSLLETRY
many,TRBV7-2,TRBJ1-5,ASSYVRAQPQH
.,TRBV10-3,TRBJ1-4,AISTTGGADEKLF
.,TRBV6-1,TRBJ2-4,ASSGDRGGKNIQY
many,TRBV6-6,TRBJ2-1,ASSGGLAGGNEQF
once,TRBV7-1,TRBJ2-7,ASGSHGPSYEQY
few,TRBV2,TRBJ2-7,ASTSTGGSSYEQY
.,TRBV7-9,TRBJ2-7,ASSHGDRRSYEQY
many,TRBV7-6,TRBJ1-6,ASSPRGSSNSPLH
few,TRBV19,TRBJ1-5,ASSMEEGSLSRPQH
.,TRBV29-1,TRBJ2-2,SVEAVTVGSNTGELF
many,TRBV11-1,TRBJ2-1,ASSPGLAGINNEQF
many,TRBV28,TRBJ1-2,ASSPGQRGECA
many,TRBV7-2,TRBJ2-2,ASSPRAGPLTGELF
many,TRBV7-9,TRBJ2-7,ASSFDRAPYEQY